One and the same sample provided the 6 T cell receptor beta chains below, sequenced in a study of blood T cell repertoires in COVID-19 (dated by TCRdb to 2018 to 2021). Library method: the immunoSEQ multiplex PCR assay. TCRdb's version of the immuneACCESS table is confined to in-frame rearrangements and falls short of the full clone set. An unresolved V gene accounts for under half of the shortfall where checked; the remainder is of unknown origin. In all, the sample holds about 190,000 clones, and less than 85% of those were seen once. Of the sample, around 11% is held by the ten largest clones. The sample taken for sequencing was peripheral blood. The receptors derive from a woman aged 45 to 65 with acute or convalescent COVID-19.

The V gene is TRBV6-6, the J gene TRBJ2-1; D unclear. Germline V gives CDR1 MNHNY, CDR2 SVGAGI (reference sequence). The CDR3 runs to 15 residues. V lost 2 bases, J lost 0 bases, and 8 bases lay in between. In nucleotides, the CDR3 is TGTGCCAGCAGTTACACCGTGAGCTCCTACAATGAGCAGTTCTTC. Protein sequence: CASSYTVSSYNEQFF.

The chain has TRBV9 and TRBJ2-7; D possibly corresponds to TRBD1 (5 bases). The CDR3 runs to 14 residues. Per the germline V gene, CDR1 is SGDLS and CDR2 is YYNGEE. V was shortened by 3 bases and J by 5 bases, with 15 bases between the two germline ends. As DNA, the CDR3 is TGTGCCAGCAGCGAAAGGGGTGTCTGGAACGAGCAGTACTTC. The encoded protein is CASSERGVWNEQYF.

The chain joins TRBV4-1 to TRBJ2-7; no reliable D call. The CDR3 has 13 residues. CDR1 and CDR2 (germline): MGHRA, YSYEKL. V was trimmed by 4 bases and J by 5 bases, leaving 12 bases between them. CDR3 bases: TGCGCCAGCAGCCTCGTTGCGGTTCACGAGCAGTACTTC. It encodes CASSLVAVHEQYF.

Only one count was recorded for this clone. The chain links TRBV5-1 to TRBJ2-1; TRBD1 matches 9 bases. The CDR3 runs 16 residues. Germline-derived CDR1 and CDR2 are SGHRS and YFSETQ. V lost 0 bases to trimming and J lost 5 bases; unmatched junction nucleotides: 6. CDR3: CASSLGVGQGNNEQFF. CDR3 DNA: TGCGCCAGCAGCTTGGGGGTGGGACAGGGAAACAATGAGCAGTTCTTC.

The CDR3 reads CASSERALQDTQYF. In DNA, the CDR3 is TGTGCCAGCAGTGAGCGGGCCCTTCAGGATACGCAGTATTTT. The rearrangement uses TRBV2 and TRBJ2-3; D perhaps matches TRBD2 (5 bases). The CDR3 contains 14 residues. The germline V gene has CDR1 SNHLY and CDR2 FYNNEI. V was shortened by 3 bases and J by 6 bases, with 13 bases between the two germline ends.

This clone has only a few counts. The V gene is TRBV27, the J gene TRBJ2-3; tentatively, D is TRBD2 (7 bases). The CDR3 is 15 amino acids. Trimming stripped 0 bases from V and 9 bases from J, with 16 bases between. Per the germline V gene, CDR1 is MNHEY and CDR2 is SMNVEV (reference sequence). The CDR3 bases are TGTGCCAGCAGTTTATCGGGGGGGGGCGGTAGGACGCAGTATTTT. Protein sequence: CASSLSGGGGRTQYF.